Below, 5 T cell receptor beta chains from the same sample are listed, as sequenced in a study of technical replicates of blood from a few donors. Measured with immunoSEQ multiplex PCR; TCRdb has only the in-frame clones, and not every one. Here the sample spans around 81,000 clones, nearly 97% being singletons. The sequenced material came from T cells isolated from PBMCs. All receptors come from a human donor in good health.

The chain combines TRBV10-3 with TRBJ2-7, with 9 positions matching TRBD1. The length of the CDR3 is 19 residues. Germline-derived CDR1 and CDR2 are ENHRY and SYGVKD. J was trimmed by 4 bases and V by 6 bases; bases with no gene match: 22. The CDR3 is CAIRGPGTGRLGGGYEQYF. In DNA form, the CDR3 reads TGTGCCATCAGGGGACCCGGGACAGGGCGACTAGGGGGTGGTTACGAGCAGTACTTC.

The V call is TRBV6-1, the J call TRBJ1-3, with no clear D. Germline V gives CDR1 MNHNS, CDR2 SASEGT. There are 13 residues in the CDR3. V lost 2 bases and J lost 4, with 6 bases in between. The CDR3 coding sequence is TGTGCCAGCAGTGAACAACAGGGAAACACCATATATTTT. Amino acid sequence: CASSEQQGNTIYF.

The gene calls are TRBV19 and TRBJ2-7; D is possibly TRBD1 (5 bases). Between the trimmed V and J ends, which lost 5 bases and 3 bases, there was a span of 11 bases. The CDR3 covers 13 residues. Per germline, CDR1 LNHDA and CDR2 SQIVND (reference sequence). CDR3 in DNA: TGTGCCAGTAGTGGTTTAGGGGACTACGAGCAGTACTTC. This codes for CASSGLGDYEQYF.

The V call is TRBV28, the J call TRBJ2-3; 7 bases match TRBD2. Germline assignment: CDR1 MDHEN and CDR2 SYDVKM. J was trimmed by 3 bases and V by 2 bases; bases with no gene match: 2. The CDR3 has 14 residues. The CDR3 region is CASSLAGVTDTQYF. The CDR3 bases are TGTGCCAGCAGTTTAGCGGGAGTAACAGATACGCAGTATTTT.

The J gene is TRBJ1-2, the V gene TRBV27, with a weak D call TRBD1 (6 bases). The CDR3 has 13 residues. Trimming took off 2 bases at V and 8 bases at J, with 12 bases between the two ends. Germline V gives CDR1 MNHEY, CDR2 SMNVEV (reference sequence). Here the CDR3 reads CASSLGRGRGYTF. The CDR3 DNA follows: TGTGCCAGCAGTTTAGGTAGGGGGAGAGGCTACACCTTC.